The next 2 T cell receptor beta chains were all read from a single sample in a study of blood T cell repertoires in COVID-19. TCRdb's copy holds only in-frame clones and misses some; the assay was immunoSEQ multiplex PCR. The sample has roughly 190,000 clones; roughly 80% are singletons. Sequencing was carried out using peripheral blood. All receptors derive from a man between 60 and 75 years old with acute or convalescent COVID-19.

The rearrangement joins TRBV5-5 to TRBJ2-5; perhaps TRBD1 as D (6 bases). CDR3 size: 14 residues. V dropped 1 base and J dropped 3 bases, with 10 bases sitting between them. CDR1 is SGHKS, CDR2 YYEKEE, per germline (reference sequence). CDR3 loop: CASSLRGHKETQYF. DNA of the CDR3: TGTGCCAGCAGCTTGCGGGGACACAAAGAGACCCAGTACTTC.

The sample holds a few counts of this clone. V is TRBV18 and J is TRBJ1-1; a weak D match, TRBD1 (6 bases). The CDR3 sequence is 13 residues long. Deletions cut 6 bases from V and 1 base from J, with 9 bases between. Germline V CDR1 and CDR2: KGHSH, LQKENI. In DNA, the CDR3 is TGTGCCAGCTCCGGACAGTCGAACACTGAAGCTTTCTTT. Translating it yields CASSGQSNTEAFF.